These 18 T cell receptor beta chains share one sample of origin, sequenced in a study of neoadjuvant anti-PD-1 for oral cavity cancer. Profiling relied on immunoSEQ multiplex PCR, and the TCRdb table lists in-frame clones only, not all of them. The sample lists under 7,500 clones; 55% to 75% were seen once. This specimen was tumor tissue, taken before nivolumab (anti-PD-1) treatment. These receptors were collected from a person between 35 and 79 years old with oral cavity squamous cell carcinoma.

The chain joins TRBV5-1 to TRBJ1-1, with 7 bases lining up with TRBD1. CDR3 length: 17 residues. In germline, CDR1 is SGHRS, CDR2 YFSETQ. V lost 4 bases to trimming and J lost 1 base; unmatched junction nucleotides: 13. This CDR3 is CASSPRGAALRNTEAFF. The DNA of the CDR3 is TGCGCCAGCAGCCCCAGGGGGGCCGCTCTCCGGAACACTGAAGCTTTCTTT. The full variable domain, completed using reference TRBV5-1 and TRBJ1-1, is KAGVTQTPRYLIKTRGQQVTLSCSPISGHRSVSWYQQTPGQGLQFLFEYFSETQRNKGNFPGRFSGRQFSNSRSEMNVSTLELGDSALYLCASSPRGAALRNTEAFFGQGTRLTVV.

In DNA, the CDR3 is TGTGCCAGCAGCCCGGGAACCCGGACAGGGAACACCGGGGAGCTGTTTTTT. Translation: CASSPGTRTGNTGELFF. The J gene is TRBJ2-2, the V gene TRBV7-9; 7 bases are shared with TRBD1. The V gene's germline CDR1 is SEHNR and CDR2 FQNEAQ (reference sequence). The trim removed 5 bases at V and 1 base at J, leaving 10 bases unmatched. There are 17 residues in the CDR3.

The chain employs TRBV5-4 and TRBJ1-1, with no clear D. In germline, CDR1 is SGHNT, CDR2 YYREEE (reference sequence). V lost 0 bases to trimming and J lost 0 bases, with 6 bases between them. The CDR3 covers 14 residues. CDR3 sequence (DNA): TGTGCCAGCAGCTTGGGGAGCATGAACACTGAAGCTTTCTTT. Translated, it gives CASSLGSMNTEAFF.

This chain joins TRBV7-9 and TRBJ2-5; the D is unclear. Germline V CDR1 and CDR2: SEHNR, FQNEAQ (reference sequence). The V and J ends lost 5 bases and 7 bases respectively, with 8 bases between them. This CDR3 region has 11 residues. CDR3: CASSVMRTQYF. DNA of the CDR3: TGTGCCAGCAGCGTCATGCGGACCCAGTACTTC.

The chain combines TRBV10-3 with TRBJ1-3; D unclear. The CDR3 covers 12 residues. The germline V and J ends were trimmed by 0 bases and 5 bases, with 2 bases remaining between them. Germline CDR1 is ENHRY and CDR2 is SYGVKD. CDR3 residues: CAISESRNTIYF. CDR3 bases: TGTGCCATCAGTGAGTCAAGAAACACCATATATTTT.

In DNA, the CDR3 is TGTGCCAGCAGCTTAAGGCGGACCCTTAATCAGCCCCAGCATTTT. It codes for CASSLRRTLNQPQHF. The V call is TRBV7-2, the J call TRBJ1-5; D is ambiguous. CDR1 is SGHTA and CDR2 is FQGNSA in the germline V gene. V lost 2 bases and J lost 4, with 12 bases in between. The CDR3 sequence is 15 residues long.

This clone was seen more than once but under ten times. The CDR3, as DNA: TGTGCCAGCAGTCCACAGGGGACAGCTAACTATGGCTACACCTTC. Amino acids: CASSPQGTANYGYTF. V gene TRBV6-1 combines with J gene TRBJ1-2; TRBD1 agrees at 7 bases. J gave up 0 bases and V 5 bases, and 6 bases lay outside the gene matches. Germline V gene sequence: CDR1 MNHNS, CDR2 SASEGT. The CDR3 loop spans 15 amino acids.

Written as DNA, the CDR3 is TGTGCCATCAGAGCTAGCGGGATTGGAACCGGGGAGCTGTTTTTT. It yields the protein CAIRASGIGTGELFF. The V gene is TRBV10-3, the J gene TRBJ2-2; 9 positions agree with TRBD2. Germline-derived CDR1 and CDR2 are ENHRY and SYGVKD. V lost 6 bases to trimming and J lost 5 bases; unmatched junction nucleotides: 7. This CDR3 comprises 15 residues.

This clone was found a few times. The chain has TRBV5-1 and TRBJ1-3; possibly TRBD1 for D (5 bases). This CDR3 is 16 amino acids long. From germline, CDR1 is SGHRS and CDR2 YFSETQ. Trimming took off 6 bases at V and 0 bases at J, with 16 bases between the two ends. CDR3 DNA sequence: TGCGCCAGCAAGGCAGAGGGGCTAAGCTCTGGAAACACCATATATTTT. It is translated as CASKAEGLSSGNTIYF.

This clone was detected a few times. Here the CDR3 reads CASSFGGAGTEAFF. The CDR3 coding sequence is TGTGCCAGCAGCTTCGGAGGGGCGGGCACTGAAGCTTTCTTT. The chain carries TRBV7-6 and TRBJ1-1, with D maybe TRBD1 (5 bases). Trimming stripped 3 bases from V and 4 bases from J, with 12 bases between. This CDR3 comprises 14 residues. Germline CDR1 reads SGHVS; CDR2 reads FNYEAQ.

This clone was recorded a few times. The genes are TRBV10-3 and TRBJ2-5; the D is unclear. Trimming shortened V by 5 bases and J by 5 bases, and 12 bases separated the two germline ends. This CDR3 comprises 13 residues. Germline CDR1 ENHRY, CDR2 SYGVKD. The CDR3 reads CAISSVPAETQYF. For the CDR3, the DNA is TGTGCCATCAGTTCCGTTCCAGCGGAGACCCAGTACTTC.

The chain employs TRBV5-6 and TRBJ2-3, with 12 positions matching TRBD2. Germline V lookup: CDR1 SGHDT, CDR2 YYEEEE. The CDR3 consists of 15 residues. Trimming removed 1 base from V and 7 bases from J; junction bases left unmatched: 4. CDR3 nucleotide sequence: TGTGCCAGCAGCTTGCTAGCGGGAGGGACCAATACGCAGTATTTT. This codes for CASSLLAGGTNTQYF. Looking up the rest from reference TRBV5-6 and TRBJ2-3 gives the full variable domain: DAGVTQSPTHLIKTRGQQVTLRCSPKSGHDTVSWYQQALGQGPQFIFQYYEEEERQRGNFPDRFSGHQFPNYSSELNVNALLLGDSALYLCASSLLAGGTNTQYFGPGTRLTVL.

This clone turned up a few times. V and J are TRBV19 and TRBJ2-7, with D possibly called TRBD1 or TRBD2 (5 bases each). The V end was cut by 5 bases, the J end by 2 bases, with 13 bases between. Germline lookup yields CDR1 LNHDA and CDR2 SQIVND (reference sequence). This CDR3 has 14 residues. CDR3 in amino acids: CASSWGPRTYEQYF. For the CDR3, the DNA is TGTGCCAGTAGTTGGGGACCGAGGACCTACGAGCAGTACTTC.

The chain links TRBV6-6 to TRBJ2-7; TRBD2 might be the D (5 bases). Trimming removed 2 bases at V and 1 base at J, with 12 bases between. Germline CDR1 is MNHNY and CDR2 is SVGAGI (reference sequence). There are 15 residues in the CDR3. In DNA form, the CDR3 reads TGTGCCAGCAGTTACGATGAGGGAATTTCCTACGAGCAGTACTTC. Its translation: CASSYDEGISYEQYF.

This clone was picked up a small number of times. The chain has TRBV9 and TRBJ1-2, with TRBD1 as a possible D gene (6 bases). Germline CDR1 is SGDLS and CDR2 is YYNGEE. V was trimmed by 3 bases and J by 1 base, leaving 13 bases between them. This CDR3 has 15 amino acids. The CDR3 DNA reads TGTGCCAGCAGCGGAGACAGGCTGCTTAACTATGGCTACACCTTC. Its translation is CASSGDRLLNYGYTF.

J is TRBJ2-5 and V is TRBV6-4; 10 positions match TRBD1. The CDR3 totals 19 residues. J lost 2 bases, V lost 0 bases, and 12 bases had no gene match. Germline V gene sequence: CDR1 MRHNA, CDR2 SNTAGT. CDR3 loop: CASSDSAPRRDRGQETQYF. The CDR3 DNA reads TGTGCCAGCAGTGACTCCGCTCCCCGCCGGGACAGGGGACAAGAGACCCAGTACTTC.

The rearrangement links TRBV25-1 to TRBJ1-2; 8 bases align to TRBD1. The V and J ends lost 1 base and 5 bases, in that order; junction bases with no gene match: 6. Germline values: CDR1 MGHDK, CDR2 SYGVNS. The CDR3 length is 15 residues. For the CDR3, the DNA is TGTGCCAGCAGTGAATCTAACAGGGGGAAGTATGGCTACACCTTC. Protein: CASSESNRGKYGYTF.

The gene calls are TRBV7-9 and TRBJ1-1, with 7 positions matching TRBD1. The CDR3 covers 13 residues. Germline V gives CDR1 SEHNR, CDR2 FQNEAQ (reference sequence). The V gene end was trimmed by 1 base and the J gene end by 11 bases; junction bases not matched to a gene: 7. The CDR3 region has the DNA TGTGCCAGCAGCTTAGGACAGGGTGGGGGTGCTTTCTTT. This codes for CASSLGQGGGAFF.